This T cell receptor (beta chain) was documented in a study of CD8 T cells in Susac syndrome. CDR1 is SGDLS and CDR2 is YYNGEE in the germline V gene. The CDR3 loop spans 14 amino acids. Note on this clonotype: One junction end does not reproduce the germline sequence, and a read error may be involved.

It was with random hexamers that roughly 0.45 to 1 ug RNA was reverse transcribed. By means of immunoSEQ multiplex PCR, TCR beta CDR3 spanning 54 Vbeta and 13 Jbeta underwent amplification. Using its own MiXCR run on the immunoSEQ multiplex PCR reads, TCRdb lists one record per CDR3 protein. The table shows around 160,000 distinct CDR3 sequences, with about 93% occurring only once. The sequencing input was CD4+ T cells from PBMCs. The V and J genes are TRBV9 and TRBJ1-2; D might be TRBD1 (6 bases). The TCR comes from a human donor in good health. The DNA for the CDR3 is TGCGCCAGCAGCCCCGACAGGTTGGGCTATGGCTACACCTTC. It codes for CASSPDRLGYGYTF. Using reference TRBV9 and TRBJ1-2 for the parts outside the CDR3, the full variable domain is DSGVTQTPKHLITATGQRVTLRCSPRSGDLSVYWYQQSLDQGLQFLIQYYNGEERAKGNILERFSAQQFPDLHSELNLSSLELGDSALYFCASSPDRLGYGYTFGSGTRLTVV.